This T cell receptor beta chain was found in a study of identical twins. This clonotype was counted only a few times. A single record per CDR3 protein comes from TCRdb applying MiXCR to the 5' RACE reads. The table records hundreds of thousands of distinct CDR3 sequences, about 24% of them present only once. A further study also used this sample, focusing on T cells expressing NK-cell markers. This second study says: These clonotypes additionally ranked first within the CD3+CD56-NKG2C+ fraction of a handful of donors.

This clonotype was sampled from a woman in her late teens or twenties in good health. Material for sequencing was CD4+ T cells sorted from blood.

This chain's CDR3 is CASSLFQRGYNEQFF. The CDR3 bases are TGTGCCAGCAGCTTGTTCCAGCGGGGATACAATGAGCAGTTCTTC. This chain uses TRBV5-5 with TRBJ2-1; 7 bases map to TRBD2. This CDR3 contains 15 residues. Germline V gene sequence: CDR1 SGHKS, CDR2 YYEKEE (reference sequence). The trim removed 1 base at V and 4 bases at J, leaving 5 bases unmatched.